This T cell receptor (beta chain) stems from a study of CD8 T cells in Susac syndrome. Trimming left V 2 bases short and J 1 base short, with 6 bases between. Germline CDR1 SGDLS, CDR2 YYNGEE. This CDR3 comprises 13 residues. Random hexamers were used to reverse transcribe about 0.45 to 1 ug of RNA. Amplification of TCR beta CDR3 used immunoSEQ multiplex PCR across 54 Vbeta and 13 Jbeta. Using its own MiXCR run on the immunoSEQ multiplex PCR reads, TCRdb lists one record per CDR3 protein. The top ten clones hold around 0.38% of a sample with approximately 100,000 distinct CDR3 sequences, roughly 94% of them seen once.

The chain combines TRBV9 with TRBJ1-1, with no clear D. The sequence derives from a human donor with Susac syndrome. The specimen was CD8+ T cells from PBMCs. CDR3 nucleotide sequence: TGTGCCAGCAGCGTCGGGGAGAACACTGAAGCTTTCTTT. Protein sequence: CASSVGENTEAFF.